These 8 T cell receptor beta chains came from one sample sequenced in a study of long-term antiretroviral therapy in people with HIV. An immunoSEQ assay, version v3.0, was performed at survey level. Data came from immunoSEQ multiplex PCR; TCRdb stores just in-frame clones and leaves some out. Altogether tens of thousands of clones are present, around four fifths being singletons, with the ten largest covering less than 15%. The starting material was unsorted PBMCs, obtained 0.3 years after starting antiretroviral therapy. These receptor sequences come from a man aged 18-30 years with HIV.

This clone was recorded a few times. The genes are TRBV7-9 and TRBJ2-1; D is perhaps TRBD2 (6 bases). CDR3 length equals 11 residues. The ends were cut back, 4 bases at V and 16 bases at J, with 14 bases in the middle. Germline assignment: CDR1 SEHNR and CDR2 FQNEAQ (reference sequence). The CDR3 coding sequence is TGTGCCAGCAGCTGGGGGGTCCGGATCTTCTTC. Protein: CASSWGVRIFF.

The CDR3 sequence: CATSLWGVAGELFF. Written as DNA, the CDR3 is TGTGCCACCAGCTTGTGGGGGGTGGCCGGGGAGCTGTTTTTT. J is TRBJ2-2 and V is TRBV15; D might be TRBD2 (6 bases). The V gene's germline CDR1 is LNHNV and CDR2 YYDKDF (reference sequence). This CDR3 has 14 residues. Trimming shortened V by 5 bases and J by 6 bases, and 13 bases separated the two germline ends. The whole variable domain, filled in from reference TRBV15 and TRBJ2-2, reads DAMVIQNPRYQVTQFGKPVTLSCSQTLNHNVMYWYQQKSSQAPKLLFHYYDKDFNNEADTPDNFQSRRPNTSFCFLDIRSPGLGDTAMYLCATSLWGVAGELFFGEGSRLTVL.

The chain joins TRBV7-9 to TRBJ2-1; D is possibly TRBD2 (6 bases). Trimming removed 5 bases from V and 7 bases from J, with 15 bases in between. This CDR3 comprises 14 residues. In germline, CDR1 is SEHNR, CDR2 FQNEAQ (reference sequence). The CDR3 region has the DNA TGTGCCAGCAGCCGCGGGACTTCCGATAATGAGCAGTTCTTC. Its translation is CASSRGTSDNEQFF.

The gene calls are TRBV7-9 and TRBJ2-1; tentative D call: TRBD2 (6 bases). Looked up from germline, CDR1 is SEHNR and CDR2 is FQNEAQ (reference sequence). The CDR3 consists of 16 residues. Trimming removed 8 bases from V and 6 bases from J, with 23 bases in between. The CDR3 is CASRPWAGTASNEQFF. The CDR3 DNA sequence: TGTGCCAGCCGCCCTTGGGCGGGGACGGCCTCCAATGAGCAGTTCTTC. The full variable domain, with the rest looked up from reference TRBV7-9 and TRBJ2-1, is DTGVSQNPRHKITKRGQNVTFRCDPISEHNRLYWYRQTLGQGPEFLTYFQNEAQLEKSRLLSDRFSAERPKGSFSTLEIQRTEQGDSAMYLCASRPWAGTASNEQFFGPGTRLTVL.

This chain links TRBV6-5 with TRBJ1-2; 8 nucleotides match TRBD1. The length of the CDR3 is 14 residues. V shed 6 bases and J 6 bases; nucleotides not matched to a gene: 9. The germline CDR1 and CDR2 sequences are MNHEY and SVGAGI. The CDR3 DNA reads as TGTGCCAGCAGGGCCCAACGGACAGGGCATGGCTACACCTTC. Its protein product is CASRAQRTGHGYTF.

This clone was observed a single time. The same CDR3 also results from other DNA sequences found in this sample. This sequence joins TRBV27 and TRBJ1-4, with TRBD1 as a possible D gene (6 bases). CDR1 is MNHEY and CDR2 is SMNVEV in the germline V gene (reference sequence). V lost 3 bases and J lost 7, with 12 bases in between. This CDR3 comprises 14 residues. DNA for the CDR3: TGTGCCAGCAGTTTGGGGGGCGGGAGTGAAAAACTGTTTTTT. Translating it yields CASSLGGGSEKLFF.

This clone was seen only a few times. V and J are TRBV4-1 and TRBJ2-7; weak D call: TRBD2 (5 bases). This CDR3 contains 16 residues. Trimming took off 1 base at V and 0 bases at J, with 13 bases between the two ends. In germline, CDR1 is MGHRA, CDR2 YSYEKL. Here the CDR3 DNA reads TGCGCCAGCAGCCAAGGAATTGGAGGAGGCTCCTACGAGCAGTACTTC. It is translated as CASSQGIGGGSYEQYF.

The chain links TRBV18 to TRBJ1-1; possible D gene TRBD1, 6 bases. Germline V CDR1 and CDR2: KGHSH, LQKENI. V lost 5 bases and J lost 3, with 13 bases in between. The CDR3 is 14 amino acids. The CDR3 loop is CASSIGGADTEAFF. The CDR3 nucleotides are TGTGCCAGCTCAATCGGGGGCGCGGACACTGAAGCTTTCTTT.